These 19 T cell receptor beta chains were all obtained from the same sample, sequenced in a study of T cell responses to AZD1222 COVID-19 vaccine. Here immunoSEQ multiplex PCR was the method, and the copy in TCRdb shows in-frame clones only, minus some. This table holds around 110,000 clones, just under 95% found once. This sample comprised peripheral blood, obtained on day 0 of AZD1222 vaccination. Receptors originate from an adult in good health.

The CDR3 spells CAWSLPRDRVNYGYTF. For the CDR3, the DNA is TGTGCCTGGTCCCTGCCCCGGGACAGGGTTAACTATGGCTACACCTTC. The chain has TRBV30 and TRBJ1-2; 9 bases are a match to TRBD1. There are 16 residues in the CDR3. With 5 bases clipped from V and 1 base from J, the junction kept 11 bases outside the gene matches. Germline V gene data show CDR1 as GTSNPN and CDR2 as SVGIG (reference sequence).

This chain links TRBV7-8 with TRBJ2-3; 7 nucleotides align to TRBD1. In germline, CDR1 is SGHVS, CDR2 FQNEAQ. The CDR3 runs to 17 residues. Trimming at V came to 0 bases and at J to 6 bases, leaving 12 bases not matched to a gene. The CDR3 DNA reads as TGTGCCAGCAGCTTAGCGCGACAGGGACCTAGTTTGGATACGCAGTATTTT. Its protein is CASSLARQGPSLDTQYF.

This clone has just one count. The chain has TRBV2 and TRBJ1-5; D is perhaps TRBD1 (5 bases). V lost 6 bases and J lost 4, with 10 bases in between. The CDR3 is 13 amino acids. The germline V gene has CDR1 SNHLY and CDR2 FYNNEI. CDR3 protein: CASRQQVNQPQHF. The CDR3 bases are TGTGCCAGCAGGCAACAGGTTAATCAGCCCCAGCATTTT.

The chain links TRBV3-1 (or the pseudogene TRBV3-2) to TRBJ2-1, with unresolved D. The CDR3 is 11 residues long. V was pared by 4 bases and J by 6 bases, with 4 bases between. Germline V lookup: CDR1 LGHDT, CDR2 YNNKEL (reference sequence). The CDR3 here is CASSRLNEQFF. The CDR3 region has the DNA TGTGCCAGCAGCCGACTCAATGAGCAGTTCTTC.

The chain has TRBV7-2 and TRBJ2-3, with 15 bases aligning to TRBD2. J was trimmed by 1 base and V by 6 bases; bases with no gene match: 8. The germline gives CDR1 SGHTA, CDR2 FQGNSA. This CDR3 region has 18 residues. Here the CDR3 reads CASRKGLAGGFGTDTQYF. CDR3 DNA: TGTGCCAGCAGGAAGGGACTAGCGGGAGGATTTGGCACAGATACGCAGTATTTT.

The sample holds a few counts of this clone. The chain employs TRBV7-9 and TRBJ2-7; 10 bases are a match to TRBD2. CDR3 length: 15 residues. CDR1 and CDR2 (germline): SEHNR, FQNEAQ (reference sequence). With 5 bases clipped from V and 2 bases from J, the junction kept 6 bases outside the gene matches. The CDR3 DNA sequence: TGTGCCAGCAGCCCCCGGACTAGCGGTCCCTACGAGCAGTACTTC. As protein: CASSPRTSGPYEQYF.

The chain joins TRBV28 to TRBJ2-1, with TRBD1 identical over 9 bases. The germline V gene encodes CDR1 MDHEN and CDR2 SYDVKM. This CDR3 has 16 residues. Unmatched junction bases numbered 11, after V lost 5 bases and J lost 6 bases. Here the CDR3 reads CASSLIPGTGINEQFF. DNA of the CDR3: TGTGCCAGCAGTCTTATACCCGGGACAGGGATCAATGAGCAGTTCTTC. Drawing the rest from reference TRBV28 and TRBJ2-1, the complete variable domain is DVKVTQSSRYLVKRTGEKVFLECVQDMDHENMFWYRQDPGLGLRLIYFSYDVKMKEKGDIPEGYSVSREKKERFSLILESASTNQTSMYLCASSLIPGTGINEQFFGPGTRLTVL.

This clone was detected once. CDR3 protein: CASTGAFSGNTIYF. CDR3 DNA: TGTGCCAGCACAGGGGCGTTCTCTGGAAACACCATATATTTT. V and J are TRBV2 and TRBJ1-3; TRBD1 is a possible D gene (6 bases). V lost 7 bases, J lost 0 bases, and 10 bases lay in between. The CDR3 sequence is 14 residues long. The germline gives CDR1 SNHLY, CDR2 FYNNEI.

The genes are TRBV12-3 or TRBV12-4 and TRBJ2-3; 8 nucleotides line up with TRBD2. This CDR3 contains 13 residues. Trimming took 8 bases from V and 7 from J; bases not matched to a gene: 8. CDR3 nucleotide sequence: TGTGCCAGCGGACCCTCTAGCGGGCATACGCAGTATTTT. Protein sequence: CASGPSSGHTQYF.

This chain links TRBV6-5 with TRBJ2-7; D unresolved. This CDR3 has 13 residues. The V end lost 5 bases, the J end lost 2 bases, and 10 bases lay between the germline ends. In germline, CDR1 is MNHEY, CDR2 SVGAGI. The CDR3 is CASSRTGTYEQYF. The CDR3 DNA is TGTGCCAGCAGTCGGACGGGTACCTACGAGCAGTACTTC.

The chain uses TRBV7-9 and TRBJ2-1; D is ambiguous. The V gene lost 11 bases and the J gene lost 4 bases, with 3 bases spanning the gap. Germline V lookup: CDR1 SEHNR, CDR2 FQNEAQ (reference sequence). This CDR3 comprises 9 residues. This chain's CDR3 is CAGYNEQFF. As DNA, the CDR3 is TGTGCCGGATACAATGAGCAGTTCTTC.

This chain links TRBV9 with TRBJ1-3, with D uncertain. The CDR3 loop spans 14 amino acids. Trimming took 0 bases from V and 3 from J, leaving 7 bases between them. The germline V gene encodes CDR1 SGDLS and CDR2 YYNGEE. The DNA of the CDR3 is TGTGCCAGCAGCGTAGGGGAAAGTGGAAACACCATATATTTT. Its protein product is CASSVGESGNTIYF.

The chain couples TRBV7-2 to TRBJ1-5; TRBD1 matches 7 bases. The CDR3 contains 14 residues. With V trimmed by 1 base and J by 4 bases, 1 base remained unmatched. Germline CDR1 is SGHTA and CDR2 is FQGNSA. The CDR3 DNA sequence: TGTGCCAGCAGCTTAGAGACAGGGAATCAGCCCCAGCATTTT. Residues: CASSLETGNQPQHF.

The chain carries TRBV7-9 and TRBJ2-7; 7 bases fit TRBD1. The germline V gene has CDR1 SEHNR and CDR2 FQNEAQ (reference sequence). This CDR3 has 15 residues. J was trimmed by 2 bases and V by 0 bases; bases with no gene match: 4. CDR3 nucleotide sequence: TGTGCCAGCAGCTTAGCGGGACAGCCCACCTACGAGCAGTACTTC. This translates into CASSLAGQPTYEQYF.

This clone was recorded only once. The chain links TRBV14 to TRBJ1-3; D ambiguous. V lost 2 bases, J lost 0 bases, and 11 bases lay in between. This CDR3 is 16 amino acids long. In germline, CDR1 is SGHDN, CDR2 FVKESK. The chain's CDR3 is CASSQSTWDSGNTIYF. CDR3 nucleotide sequence: TGTGCCAGCAGCCAATCCACCTGGGACTCTGGAAACACCATATATTTT.

The CDR3 sequence is CASSFLAGNDLMETQYF. CDR3 coding DNA: TGTGCCAGCAGCTTTTTAGCGGGAAATGATTTGATGGAGACCCAGTACTTC. This sequence joins TRBV13 and TRBJ2-5; 8 nucleotides line up with TRBD2. Germline-derived CDR1 and CDR2 are PRHDT and FYEKMQ (reference sequence). V lost 3 bases, J lost 5 bases, and 14 bases stayed unmatched. This CDR3 spans 17 amino acids.

CDR3 region: CASTLGRPGTDTQYF. CDR3 sequence (DNA): TGCGCCAGCACCCTGGGACGCCCGGGTACGGATACGCAGTATTTT. The chain joins TRBV5-1 to TRBJ2-3; D is tentatively TRBD1 or TRBD2 (5 bases each). The CDR3 contains 15 residues. V lost 6 bases and J lost 6, with 20 bases in between. Germline V CDR1 and CDR2: SGHRS, YFSETQ.

V gene TRBV28 combines with J gene TRBJ2-7; 9 positions agree with TRBD2. V shed 8 bases and J 7 bases; nucleotides not matched to a gene: 12. Germline assignment: CDR1 MDHEN and CDR2 SYDVKM. The CDR3 has 14 amino acids. The CDR3 DNA is TGTGCCAGCGTTTCGGCGGGAGGGCCGGGGGAGCAGTACTTC. Amino acids: CASVSAGGPGEQYF.

This clone was seen a handful of times. The chain has TRBV4-2 and TRBJ2-1; possible D gene TRBD2, 6 bases. Trimming stripped 4 bases from V and 4 bases from J, with 14 bases between. The CDR3 consists of 15 residues. Germline CDR1 LGHNA, CDR2 YNFKEQ. The CDR3 sequence is CASSPGVEGYNEQFF. Written as DNA, the CDR3 is TGTGCCAGCAGCCCGGGGGTAGAAGGGTACAATGAGCAGTTCTTC.